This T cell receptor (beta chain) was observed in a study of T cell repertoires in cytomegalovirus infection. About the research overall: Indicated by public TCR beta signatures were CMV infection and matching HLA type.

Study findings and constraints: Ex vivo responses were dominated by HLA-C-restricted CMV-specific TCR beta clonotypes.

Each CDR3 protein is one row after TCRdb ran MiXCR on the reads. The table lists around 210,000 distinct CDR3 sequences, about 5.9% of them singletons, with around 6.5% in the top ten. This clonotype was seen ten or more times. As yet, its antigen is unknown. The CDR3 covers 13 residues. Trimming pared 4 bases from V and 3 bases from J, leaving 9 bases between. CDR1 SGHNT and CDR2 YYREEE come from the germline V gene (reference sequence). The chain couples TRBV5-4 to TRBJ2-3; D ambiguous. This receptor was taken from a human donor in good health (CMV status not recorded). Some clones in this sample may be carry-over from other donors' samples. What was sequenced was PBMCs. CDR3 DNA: TGTGCCAGCAGCCCACCGCTAACAGATACGCAGTATTTT. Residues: CASSPPLTDTQYF. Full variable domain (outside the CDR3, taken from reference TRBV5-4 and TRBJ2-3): ETGVTQSPTHLIKTRGQQVTLRCSSQSGHNTVSWYQQALGQGPQFIFQYYREEENGRGNFPPRFSGLQFPNYSSELNVNALELDDSALYLCASSPPLTDTQYFGPGTRLTVL.